The clone carrying this T cell receptor beta chain has a handful of counts. This sample was taken from a study of T-cell reconstitution after alpha-beta-depleted transplantation in children. With 5 bases clipped from V and 1 base from J, the junction kept 11 bases outside the gene matches. The CDR3 length is 19 residues. Germline V gene lookup returns CDR1 MNHEY and CDR2 SVGEGT. During its preparation, the TCRbeta library received unique molecular identifiers. A single record per CDR3 protein comes from TCRdb applying MiXCR to the PCR reads. The sample yields over 200,000 distinct CDR3 sequences, about 11% seen once.

The chain has TRBV6-2 or TRBV6-3 and TRBJ2-3, with 14 nucleotides matching TRBD2. This receptor was taken from a child younger than two with acute myeloid leukemia, due to receive a stem cell transplant. This material consisted of PBMCs, taken before TCRalphabeta/CD19-depleted stem cell transplant. The CDR3 here is CASSGGLAGVLGGTDTQYF. The CDR3 DNA reads as TGTGCCAGCAGTGGGGGACTAGCGGGAGTCCTCGGTGGCACAGATACGCAGTATTTT.